The rows below give T cell receptor beta chains drawn from one sample of a study of blood T cell repertoires in COVID-19. Sequenced by immunoSEQ multiplex PCR; TCRdb stores in-frame clones only, minus some. The sample contains a few hundred thousand clones, roughly 90% of which appear only once. The source material was PBMCs or T cells enriched from blood (not recorded which). The receptors were gathered from a middle-aged woman who had recovered from COVID-19. The CDR3 runs from the conserved cysteine through the conserved F or W. D genes are given only for firm matches. The size entry is marked missing in some rows and otherwise reads once, few, many or a size class.

TRBV9	TRBD1	TRBJ2-2	once	CASSRMTGANTGELFF	TGTGCCAGCAGCCGTATGACAGGGGCGAACACCGGGGAGCTGTTTTTT
TRBV6-4	TRBD2	TRBJ2-2	.	CASSVAGDTGELFF	TGTGCCAGCAGTGTAGCGGGAGACACCGGGGAGCTGTTTTTT
TRBV7-8	TRBD1	TRBJ1-6	.	CASSLAAGGGNSPLHF	TGTGCCAGCAGCTTAGCCGCAGGGGGCGGAAATTCACCCCTCCACTTT
TRBV3-1/TRBV3-2	.	TRBJ1-4	.	CASSTTGSSRKLFF	TGTGCCAGCAGCACAACAGGGTCCTCGAGAAAACTGTTTTTT
TRBV6-6	TRBD2	TRBJ2-7	.	CASSSGRQAGLYEQYF	TGTGCCAGCAGTTCAGGGAGGCAAGCGGGACTCTACGAGCAGTACTTC
TRBV6-5	.	TRBJ1-2	.	CASSSAGEGDYGYTF	TGTGCCAGCAGTTCCGCGGGTGAGGGCGACTATGGCTACACCTTC
TRBV6-1	.	TRBJ1-1	.	CASSERGGAEAFF	TGTGCCAGCAGTGAAAGGGGTGGGGCTGAAGCTTTCTTT
TRBV10-3	.	TRBJ1-1	few	CATHVTGRDTEAFF	TGTGCCACGCATGTAACAGGGAGGGACACTGAAGCTTTCTTT
TRBV2	TRBD1	TRBJ1-2	.	CASKGAPISVYGYTF	TGTGCCAGCAAGGGGGCTCCAATCAGTGTTTATGGCTACACCTTC
TRBV5-1	TRBD1	TRBJ1-1	.	CASSRTYDRAGTEAFF	TGCGCCAGCAGCCGAACCTACGACAGGGCTGGCACTGAAGCTTTCTTT
TRBV18	.	TRBJ1-1	.	CASSPPNGPNTEAFF	TGTGCCAGCTCACCACCGAATGGGCCGAACACTGAAGCTTTCTTT
TRBV5-4	.	TRBJ2-3	.	CASSLARGLGTDTQYF	TGTGCCAGCAGCTTGGCCCGGGGATTGGGCACAGATACGCAGTATTTT
TRBV7-8	.	TRBJ1-2	.	CASSLVPGRFFSNYGYTF	TGTGCCAGCAGCTTAGTACCAGGGCGTTTTTTTAGTAACTATGGCTACACCTTC
TRBV7-2	.	TRBJ2-1	.	CASSNLRRGNNEQFF	TGTGCCAGCAGCAACCTGAGACGGGGGAACAATGAGCAGTTCTTC
TRBV5-1	.	TRBJ1-1	once	CASSLPGTITEAFF	TGCGCCAGCAGCCTACCGGGTACCATCACTGAAGCTTTCTTT
TRBV7-2	.	TRBJ1-3	.	CASSFQGNTIYF	TGTGCCAGCAGCTTCCAGGGAAACACCATATATTTT
TRBV6-2/TRBV6-3	.	TRBJ2-1	.	CASSKPRTPGPNEQFF	TGTGCCAGCAGCAAACCCAGGACTCCTGGCCCTAATGAGCAGTTCTTC
TRBV18	.	TRBJ1-5	.	CASSSGHRRQPQHF	TGTGCCAGCTCGTCCGGACACCGGCGGCAGCCCCAGCATTTT
TRBV30	.	TRBJ1-2	.	CAWSVVGQFYGYTF	TGTGCCTGGAGTGTAGTTGGTCAGTTCTATGGCTACACCTTC
TRBV2	.	TRBJ2-7	.	CASSEDRAGYEQYF	TGTGCCAGCAGTGAAGATAGGGCGGGCTACGAGCAGTACTTC
TRBV14	TRBD2	TRBJ2-1	.	CASSQIASGASSYNEQFF	TGTGCCAGCAGCCAAATCGCTAGCGGGGCCAGCTCCTACAATGAGCAGTTCTTC
TRBV19	TRBD1	TRBJ2-7	.	CASLGQGLNEQYF	TGTGCCAGCTTGGGACAGGGACTTAACGAGCAGTACTTC
TRBV4-3	TRBD1	TRBJ1-2	.	CASNQGQGYGYTF	TGCGCCAGCAACCAGGGACAGGGCTATGGCTACACCTTC